This passage covers 28 T cell receptor beta chains from one sample sequenced in a study of response to subunit inactivated influenza vaccine. TCRdb redid the calling of the RT-PCR reads with MiXCR, one entry per CDR3 protein. The table includes around 480,000 distinct CDR3 sequences, 15% to 20% detected once. Sample: CD4+ T cells sorted from PBMCs, taken roughly 24 months after vaccination. These receptors were taken from a man aged 50-75 years who received an inactivated influenza vaccine.

The V gene is TRBV20-1, the J gene TRBJ2-5; D is tentatively TRBD1 or TRBD2 (5 bases each). CDR1 is DFQATT and CDR2 is SNEGSKA in the germline V gene (reference sequence). V was trimmed by 0 bases and J by 5 bases, leaving 16 bases between them. This CDR3 region has 15 residues. The CDR3 DNA sequence: TGCAGTGCTAGAGACCTGGGAGCAGGGTGGGAGACCCAGTACTTC. Its translation: CSARDLGAGWETQYF.

V usage is TRBV2 and J usage is TRBJ1-3, with D unresolved. Germline V lookup: CDR1 SNHLY, CDR2 FYNNEI. V was cut by 3 bases and J by 1 base, with 7 bases left in between. The CDR3 runs to 14 residues. Here the CDR3 reads CASSDMISGNTIYF. In DNA, the CDR3 is TGTGCCAGCAGTGACATGATTTCTGGAAACACCATATATTTT.

This clonotype has more than one count but fewer than ten. The chain couples TRBV6-5 to TRBJ1-5; D uncertain. V was trimmed by 2 bases and J by 6 bases, leaving 11 bases between them. This CDR3 contains 14 residues. Germline V gene lookup returns CDR1 MNHEY and CDR2 SVGAGI. CDR3 in amino acids: CASSYRQVAQPQHF. The CDR3 coding sequence is TGTGCCAGCAGTTACCGTCAAGTGGCTCAGCCCCAGCATTTT.

The V gene is TRBV5-6, the J gene TRBJ2-2, with a weak D call TRBD1 (6 bases). With 4 bases removed from V and 3 bases from J, the gap between germline ends came to 16 bases. Germline lookup yields CDR1 SGHDT and CDR2 YYEEEE. The CDR3 extends over 16 amino acids. CDR3 protein: CASSRDRTGYTGELFF. The CDR3 nucleotides are TGTGCCAGCAGCCGCGACAGGACTGGGTACACCGGGGAGCTGTTTTTT.

This clonotype appeared a few times. The rearrangement links TRBV7-8 to TRBJ1-2; D unresolved. The CDR3 sequence is 13 residues long. Germline V gene sequence: CDR1 SGHVS, CDR2 FQNEAQ. The ends were cut back, 1 base at V and 8 bases at J, with 11 bases in the middle. Here the CDR3 reads CASSLGEVNGYTF. The CDR3 bases are TGTGCCAGCAGCTTAGGGGAGGTTAACGGCTACACCTTC.

This clonotype was counted a few times. The chain joins TRBV7-8 to TRBJ2-7; D perhaps matches TRBD2 (5 bases). Germline CDR1 SGHVS, CDR2 FQNEAQ. V gave up 1 base and J gave up 7 bases, with 14 bases separating them. The CDR3 is made up of 14 amino acids. CDR3 residues: CASSLVDLSGEQYF. The CDR3 DNA reads as TGTGCCAGCAGCTTAGTTGATTTGTCGGGGGAGCAGTACTTC.

J is TRBJ2-3 and V is TRBV28, with unresolved D. CDR1 and CDR2 (germline): MDHEN, SYDVKM. Trimming shortened V by 6 bases and J by 0 bases, and 7 bases separated the two germline ends. The CDR3 runs to 13 residues. In DNA form, the CDR3 reads TGTGCCAGCAGGGAACACAGCACAGATACGCAGTATTTT. Its translation: CASREHSTDTQYF.

The chain links TRBV29-1 to TRBJ2-2; the match to TRBD2 covers 11 bases. Germline V lookup: CDR1 SQVTM, CDR2 ANQGSEA. This CDR3 spans 15 amino acids. J lost 0 bases, V lost 4 bases, and 1 base had no gene match. The CDR3 spells CSVGSGRANTGELFF. DNA of the CDR3: TGCAGCGTTGGTAGCGGGAGGGCGAACACCGGGGAGCTGTTTTTT.

The chain employs TRBV15 and TRBJ1-1; D gene ambiguous. The germline V gene encodes CDR1 LNHNV and CDR2 YYDKDF (reference sequence). CDR3 length: 14 amino acids. V lost 1 base, J lost 0 bases, and 6 bases lay in between. The CDR3 reads CATSRAQMNTEAFF. The CDR3 bases are TGTGCCACCAGCAGAGCACAGATGAACACTGAAGCTTTCTTT.

In this sample, this clonotype turned up many times. This rearrangement joins TRBV29-1 to TRBJ2-3; TRBD2 matches at 7 bases. The J segment lost 8 bases and the V segment lost 4 bases, leaving 3 bases of the junction unmatched. Germline V gives CDR1 SQVTM, CDR2 ANQGSEA. The CDR3 has 11 residues. The CDR3 nucleotides are TGCAGCGTTGGTACGGGAGGTACGCAGTATTTT. It specifies CSVGTGGTQYF.

There are a few counts of this clonotype. The chain recombines TRBV20-1 with TRBJ2-7, with D tentatively TRBD1 or TRBD2 (5 bases each). Trimming took off 6 bases at V and 3 bases at J, with 15 bases between the two ends. The CDR3 is 13 amino acids. Looked up from germline, CDR1 is DFQATT and CDR2 is SNEGSKA (reference sequence). CDR3 nucleotides: TGCAGTGCCTCGGGACCCCCAGTCTACGAGCAGTACTTC. Residues: CSASGPPVYEQYF.

This clonotype has more than one count but fewer than ten. V is TRBV10-3 and J is TRBJ2-1, with TRBD2 matching over 7 bases. V trimming: 3 bases; J trimming: 4 bases; junction bases outside the gene matches: 6. Germline loops: CDR1 ENHRY, CDR2 SYGVKD. The CDR3 runs 15 residues. The CDR3 DNA is TGTGCCATCAGTGATAAGGCTAGCGGTTACAATGAGCAGTTCTTC. This gives the protein CAISDKASGYNEQFF.

The chain carries TRBV10-3 and TRBJ1-1; D is perhaps TRBD1 (5 bases). CDR1 is ENHRY and CDR2 is SYGVKD in the germline V gene. The CDR3 totals 13 residues. The V gene lost 6 bases and the J gene lost 3 bases, with 11 bases spanning the gap. The CDR3 DNA follows: TGTGCCATCAGACTCAGGGAGGACACTGAAGCTTTCTTT. Translation: CAIRLREDTEAFF.

The rearrangement uses TRBV15 and TRBJ2-1; D gene uncertain. The V and J ends lost 6 bases and 3 bases respectively, with 18 bases between them. CDR1 is LNHNV and CDR2 is YYDKDF in the germline V gene (reference sequence). This CDR3 region has 16 residues. In DNA form, the CDR3 reads TGTGCCACCAGTCTGGCTGTGCCAATTGTCTACAATGAGCAGTTCTTC. Translation: CATSLAVPIVYNEQFF.

This clonotype was counted between two and nine times. This chain joins TRBV5-6 and TRBJ2-7; D not certain. From germline, CDR1 is SGHDT and CDR2 YYEEEE. The CDR3 loop spans 12 amino acids. Trimming took 4 bases from V and 7 from J, leaving 12 bases between them. CDR3 sequence (DNA): TGTGCCAGCAGCGTTGTCCTAGGGGAGCAGTACTTC. This encodes CASSVVLGEQYF.

This clonotype was found a few times. The chain links TRBV4-2 to TRBJ2-1, with TRBD2 matching 10 bases. CDR3 length equals 17 residues. The V gene end was trimmed by 0 bases and the J gene end by 6 bases; junction bases not matched to a gene: 8. CDR1 and CDR2 (germline): LGHNA, YNFKEQ. CDR3 coding DNA: TGTGCCAGCAGCCAAGATTGGGGCCTAGCGGGAGCCAATGAGCAGTTCTTC. Its protein is CASSQDWGLAGANEQFF.

This clonotype was seen a few times. The chain is built from TRBV7-2 and TRBJ1-1; no firm D call. Deletions cut 1 base from V and 6 bases from J, with 9 bases between. Germline loops: CDR1 SGHTA, CDR2 FQGNSA. This CDR3 has 13 amino acids. CDR3 in DNA: TGTGCCAGCAGCTTAGTTGGCGATGCTGAAGCTTTCTTT. Amino acids: CASSLVGDAEAFF. The full variable domain, its missing parts supplied by reference TRBV7-2 and TRBJ1-1, is GAGVSQSPSNKVTEKGKDVELRCDPISGHTALYWYRQSLGQGLEFLIYFQGNSAPDKSGLPSDRFSAERTGGSVSTLTIQRTQQEDSAVYLCASSLVGDAEAFFGQGTRLTVV.

The V call is TRBV3-1, the J call TRBJ1-1, with TRBD1 as a possible D gene (5 bases). V dropped 0 bases and J dropped 0 bases, with 5 bases sitting between them. Germline CDR1 reads LGHDT; CDR2 reads YNNKEL (reference sequence). The length of the CDR3 is 14 residues. CDR3 sequence reads: CASSQDRVNTEAFF. The CDR3 nucleotides are TGTGCCAGCAGCCAAGACAGGGTGAACACTGAAGCTTTCTTT.

The chain recombines TRBV3-1 with TRBJ1-4, with D hard to call. Germline values: CDR1 LGHDT, CDR2 YNNKEL (reference sequence). This CDR3 is 15 amino acids long. V was pared by 1 base and J by 7 bases, with 13 bases between. CDR3 nucleotide sequence: TGTGCCAGCAGCCAAGTCGGCACAGTGGGTGAAAAACTGTTTTTT. This translates into CASSQVGTVGEKLFF.

This chain connects TRBV4-2 to TRBJ1-3; no reliable D call. This CDR3 has 16 amino acids. CDR1 LGHNA and CDR2 YNFKEQ come from the germline V gene. Trimming took 0 bases from V and 7 from J, leaving 16 bases between them. The CDR3 is CASSQEGMWIRNTIYF. The CDR3, as DNA: TGTGCCAGCAGCCAAGAGGGTATGTGGATTAGGAACACCATATATTTT.

The chain carries TRBV12-3 or TRBV12-4 and TRBJ2-5; 12 bases are a match to TRBD2. The ends lost 6 bases at V and 10 bases at J; junction bases unmatched: 9. The CDR3 is made up of 14 amino acids. The CDR3 sequence is CASSVWTSGVVQYF. CDR3 nucleotides: TGTGCCAGCAGCGTCTGGACTAGCGGGGTGGTCCAGTACTTC.

J is TRBJ1-3 and V is TRBV2, with no clear D. Germline CDR1 SNHLY, CDR2 FYNNEI. The CDR3 loop spans 16 amino acids. V lost 5 bases and J 0 bases, leaving 14 bases between the germline ends. The CDR3 sequence: CASSPNGPSSGNTIYF. CDR3 coding DNA: TGTGCCAGCAGTCCCAATGGACCGAGCTCTGGAAACACCATATATTTT.

Only a few counts were recorded for this clonotype. The genes are TRBV10-3 and TRBJ2-1; D call uncertain. Germline V gene data show CDR1 as ENHRY and CDR2 as SYGVKD. V lost 2 bases, J lost 5 bases, and 7 bases lay in between. The CDR3 extends over 13 amino acids. Here the CDR3 reads CAISEKTDNEQFF. The CDR3 nucleotides read TGTGCCATCAGTGAGAAGACCGACAATGAGCAGTTCTTC.

The V gene is TRBV4-1, the J gene TRBJ2-4, with D unclear. Between the trimmed V and J ends, which lost 8 bases and 3 bases, there was a span of 11 bases. Germline V lookup: CDR1 MGHRA, CDR2 YSYEKL. The length of the CDR3 is 13 residues. CDR3 sequence (DNA): TGCGCCAGCCAATCCGGACGCAAAAACATTCAGTACTTC. It is translated as CASQSGRKNIQYF.

The sample holds a few counts of this clonotype. The chain combines TRBV20-1 with TRBJ2-2, with 14 bases lining up with TRBD2. The trim removed 3 bases at V and 6 bases at J, leaving 6 bases unmatched. This CDR3 region has 16 residues. Germline V lookup: CDR1 DFQATT, CDR2 SNEGSKA (reference sequence). CDR3 loop: CSASPTTSGRAGELFF. The CDR3 DNA follows: TGCAGTGCTAGCCCCACGACTAGCGGGAGGGCCGGGGAGCTGTTTTTT.

The CDR3 nucleotides are TGTGCCAGCAGCCCCGTGCGAGGGGGGCGAGATACGCAGTATTTT. Its translation: CASSPVRGGRDTQYF. V and J are TRBV11-2 and TRBJ2-3; D possibly uses TRBD1 or TRBD2 (6 bases each). This CDR3 region has 15 residues. Germline V gene lookup returns CDR1 SGHAT and CDR2 FQNNGV. V lost 5 bases and J lost 5, with 17 bases in between.

The gene calls are TRBV7-2 and TRBJ2-1; 9 bases are a match to TRBD2. Unmatched junction bases numbered 8, after V lost 1 base and J lost 4 bases. This CDR3 is built from 17 residues. Germline CDR1 and CDR2: SGHTA and FQGNSA. CDR3: CASSLGGGGRAYNEQFF. Written as DNA, the CDR3 is TGTGCCAGCAGCTTAGGCGGCGGCGGGAGGGCTTACAATGAGCAGTTCTTC.

At least ten counts were recorded for this clonotype. The genes are TRBV7-9 and TRBJ2-3, with D possibly being TRBD2 (5 bases). Germline lookup yields CDR1 SEHNR and CDR2 FQNEAQ (reference sequence). This CDR3 region has 15 residues. The ends were cut back, 3 bases at V and 3 bases at J, with 13 bases in the middle. For the CDR3, the DNA is TGTGCCAGCAGCTTGGTATTAGGCGGGACAGATACGCAGTATTTT. Translation: CASSLVLGGTDTQYF.